The 17 T cell receptor beta chains below were found in one sample sequenced in a study of cytomegalovirus exposure and HLA in healthy donors. Produced via immunoSEQ multiplex PCR; TCRdb's table is partial and in-frame only. Seen here are about 360,000 clones, roughly 89% observed once, and the top ten hold 0.83%. The sample was PBMCs. The receptors derive from a young woman in good health and CMV-seronegative.

The genes are TRBV28 and TRBJ2-2; TRBD1 matches at 7 bases. The V segment lost 4 bases and the J segment 0 bases; nucleotides outside the gene matches: 8. This CDR3 comprises 17 residues. Germline CDR1 and CDR2: MDHEN and SYDVKM. The CDR3 DNA reads TGTGCCAGCAGTTACCTAACCGGGACAGCGAACACCGGGGAGCTGTTTTTT. Residues: CASSYLTGTANTGELFF.

J is TRBJ2-1 and V is TRBV9; 7 bases line up with TRBD1. CDR1 and CDR2 from the germline V gene are SGDLS and YYNGEE. The CDR3 is 14 residues long. The trim removed 0 bases at V and 8 bases at J, leaving 5 bases unmatched. CDR3: CASSVATGAYEQFF. The CDR3 coding sequence is TGTGCCAGCAGCGTAGCTACAGGGGCCTATGAGCAGTTCTTC.

The chain carries TRBV10-1 and TRBJ2-1; D possibly corresponds to TRBD2 (6 bases). Trimming left V 7 bases short and J 7 bases short, with 14 bases between. The CDR3 length is 13 residues. Germline V gives CDR1 WNHNN, CDR2 SYGVQD (reference sequence). CDR3: CASTEGIGNEQFF. In DNA, the CDR3 is TGCGCCAGCACGGAGGGGATAGGGAATGAGCAGTTCTTC.

A single count supports this clone. V is TRBV6-5 and J is TRBJ1-1; D uncertain. Between the trimmed V and J ends, which lost 2 bases and 8 bases, there was a span of 9 bases. Germline CDR1 and CDR2: MNHEY and SVGAGI. This CDR3 is built from 12 residues. CDR3 nucleotide sequence: TGTGCCAGCAGTTACGGTGCAGAAGAAGCTTTCTTT. Amino acid sequence: CASSYGAEEAFF.

V is TRBV5-1 and J is TRBJ2-7, with D perhaps TRBD2 (7 bases). Germline V CDR1 and CDR2: SGHRS, YFSETQ. V was cut by 7 bases and J by 2 bases, with 13 bases left in between. This CDR3 has 13 residues. CDR3 coding DNA: TGCGCCAGCGGTGGGGGGGCTGCCTACGAGCAGTACTTC. It codes for CASGGGAAYEQYF.

The chain's CDR3 is CASSFAPGTEAFF. DNA of the CDR3: TGTGCCAGCAGCTTTGCCCCCGGGACAGAAGCTTTCTTT. The chain joins TRBV11-1 to TRBJ1-1; D is perhaps TRBD1 (6 bases). Germline V gene data show CDR1 as SGHAT and CDR2 as FQDESV (reference sequence). Trimming stripped 3 bases from V and 8 bases from J, with 13 bases between. This CDR3 region has 13 residues.

This chain links TRBV2 with TRBJ1-2; D not certain. With 2 bases removed from V and 5 bases from J, the gap between germline ends came to 6 bases. The CDR3 is 12 residues long. Germline V gene data show CDR1 as SNHLY and CDR2 as FYNNEI. CDR3 nucleotides: TGTGCCAGCAGTGAATCGGTTTATGGCTACACCTTC. Translated: CASSESVYGYTF.

The chain uses TRBV7-9 and TRBJ2-5; 12 nucleotides line up with TRBD2. Germline assignment: CDR1 SEHNR and CDR2 FQNEAQ (reference sequence). This CDR3 has 15 amino acids. Unmatched junction bases numbered 4, after V lost 5 bases and J lost 3 bases. CDR3 loop: CASSRRTSGEETQYF. The CDR3 coding sequence is TGTGCCAGCAGCCGTAGGACTAGCGGGGAAGAGACCCAGTACTTC.

V and J are TRBV4-2 and TRBJ1-2; D remains ambiguous. V was shortened by 7 bases and J by 2 bases, with 11 bases between the two germline ends. The CDR3 loop spans 13 amino acids. The V gene's germline CDR1 is LGHNA and CDR2 YNFKEQ. CDR3 coding DNA: TGTGCCAGCACCTCCGGAGGGAACTATGGCTACACCTTC. Translation gives CASTSGGNYGYTF.

This chain links TRBV5-1 with TRBJ2-7; no clear D gene. Trimming took 0 bases from V and 2 from J, leaving 6 bases between them. Germline V gene lookup returns CDR1 SGHRS and CDR2 YFSETQ. This CDR3 spans 13 amino acids. The CDR3 loop reads CASSLGSAYEQYF. CDR3 in DNA: TGCGCCAGCAGCTTGGGGTCAGCCTACGAGCAGTACTTC. The whole variable domain, filled in from reference TRBV5-1 and TRBJ2-7, reads KAGVTQTPRYLIKTRGQQVTLSCSPISGHRSVSWYQQTPGQGLQFLFEYFSETQRNKGNFPGRFSGRQFSNSRSEMNVSTLELGDSALYLCASSLGSAYEQYFGPGTRLTVT.

The genes are TRBV11-2 and TRBJ2-1; TRBD1 aligns across 10 bases. Germline loops: CDR1 SGHAT, CDR2 FQNNGV. CDR3 length: 16 residues. After removal of 1 base from V and 7 bases from J, the junction contained 7 bases not matched to a gene. The chain's CDR3 is CASSLAGGQGRNEQFF. The CDR3 region has the DNA TGTGCCAGCAGCTTAGCGGGGGGACAGGGGCGAAATGAGCAGTTCTTC. The full variable domain, rest sourced from reference TRBV11-2 and TRBJ2-1, is EAGVAQSPRYKIIEKRQSVAFWCNPISGHATLYWYQQILGQGPKLLIQFQNNGVVDDSQLPKDRFSAERLKGVDSTLKIQPAKLEDSAVYLCASSLAGGQGRNEQFFGPGTRLTVL.

This clone was detected once. V gene TRBV2 combines with J gene TRBJ1-5; D is perhaps TRBD1 (6 bases). Germline CDR1 SNHLY, CDR2 FYNNEI. The CDR3 extends over 15 amino acids. Trimming removed 4 bases at V and 4 bases at J, with 14 bases between. The CDR3 spells CASSAQGLGNQPQHF. In nucleotides, the CDR3 is TGTGCCAGCAGTGCTCAGGGGTTAGGGAATCAGCCCCAGCATTTT. Variable domain in full (rest from reference TRBV2 and TRBJ1-5): EPEVTQTPSHQVTQMGQEVILRCVPISNHLYFYWYRQILGQKVEFLVSFYNNEISEKSEIFDDQFSVERPDGSNFTLKIRSTKLEDSAMYFCASSAQGLGNQPQHFGDGTRLSIL.

Here the CDR3 reads CASMRAGSTDTQYF. CDR3 coding DNA: TGTGCCAGCATGCGGGCGGGAAGCACAGATACGCAGTATTTT. The chain uses TRBV6-5 and TRBJ2-3, with a weak D call TRBD2 (6 bases). This CDR3 has 14 residues. CDR1 is MNHEY and CDR2 is SVGAGI in the germline V gene. Trimming removed 7 bases at V and 0 bases at J, with 11 bases between.

This chain joins TRBV28 and TRBJ1-5, with TRBD1 matching 8 bases. Per germline, CDR1 MDHEN and CDR2 SYDVKM. The CDR3 has 14 residues. After removal of 3 bases from V and 8 bases from J, the junction contained 6 bases not matched to a gene. CDR3 protein: CASSFPTGAEPQHF. The DNA of the CDR3 is TGTGCCAGCAGTTTCCCGACAGGGGCGGAGCCCCAGCATTTT.

The chain employs TRBV6-5 and TRBJ1-2; D ambiguous. Trimming took 8 bases from V and 2 from J, leaving 9 bases between them. This CDR3 comprises 12 residues. Germline V lookup: CDR1 MNHEY, CDR2 SVGAGI. In DNA, the CDR3 is TGTGCCAGCGCAGAATACAACTATGGCTACACCTTC. As protein: CASAEYNYGYTF.

This chain links TRBV19 with TRBJ2-2; D perhaps matches TRBD2 (5 bases). This CDR3 comprises 12 residues. The V gene's germline CDR1 is LNHDA and CDR2 SQIVND (reference sequence). V was pared by 6 bases and J by 7 bases, with 9 bases between. CDR3 coding DNA: TGTGCCAGTAGCGGGAATGTCGGGGAGCTGTTTTTT. Protein: CASSGNVGELFF.

This chain joins TRBV30 and TRBJ2-1, with 8 bases fitting TRBD1. The CDR3 has 17 amino acids. From germline, CDR1 is GTSNPN and CDR2 SVGIG (reference sequence). V was pared by 0 bases and J by 0 bases, with 7 bases of the junction left unmatched. The chain's CDR3 is CAWSVIRGPDSYNEQFF. In DNA form, the CDR3 reads TGTGCCTGGAGTGTAATCAGGGGGCCCGACTCCTACAATGAGCAGTTCTTC.